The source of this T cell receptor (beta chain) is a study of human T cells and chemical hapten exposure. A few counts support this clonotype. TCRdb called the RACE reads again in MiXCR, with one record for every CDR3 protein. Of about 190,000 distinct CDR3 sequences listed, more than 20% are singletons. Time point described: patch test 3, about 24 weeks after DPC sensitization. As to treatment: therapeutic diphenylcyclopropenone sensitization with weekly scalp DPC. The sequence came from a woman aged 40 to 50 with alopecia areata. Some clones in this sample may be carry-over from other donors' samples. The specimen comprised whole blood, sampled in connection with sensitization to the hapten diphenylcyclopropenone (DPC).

Here the CDR3 reads CASSFTWETSGINEQFF. CDR3 nucleotides: TGCGCCAGCAGCTTCACGTGGGAGACTAGCGGGATCAATGAGCAGTTCTTC. This chain joins TRBV5-1 and TRBJ2-1; 11 bases are shared with TRBD2. There are 17 residues in the CDR3. Germline loops: CDR1 SGHRS, CDR2 YFSETQ. The trim removed 2 bases at V and 6 bases at J, leaving 10 bases unmatched.